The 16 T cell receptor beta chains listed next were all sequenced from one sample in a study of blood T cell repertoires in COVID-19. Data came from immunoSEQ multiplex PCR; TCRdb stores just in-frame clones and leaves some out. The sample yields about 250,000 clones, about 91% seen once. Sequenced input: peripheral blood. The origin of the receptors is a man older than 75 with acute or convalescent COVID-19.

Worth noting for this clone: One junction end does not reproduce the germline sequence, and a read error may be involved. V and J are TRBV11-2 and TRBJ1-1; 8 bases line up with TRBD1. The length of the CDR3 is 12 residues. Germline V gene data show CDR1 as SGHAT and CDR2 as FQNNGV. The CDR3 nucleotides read TGTGCCAGCAGCACAACTCCGGGACAGGCCACCTTT. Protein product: CASSTTPGQATF.

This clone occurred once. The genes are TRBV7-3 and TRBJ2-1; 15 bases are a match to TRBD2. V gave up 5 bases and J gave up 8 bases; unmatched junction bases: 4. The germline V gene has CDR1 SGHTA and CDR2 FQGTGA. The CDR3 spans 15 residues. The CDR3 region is CASSLGLAGGDEQFF. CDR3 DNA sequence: TGTGCCAGCAGCCTAGGACTAGCGGGAGGGGATGAGCAGTTCTTC.

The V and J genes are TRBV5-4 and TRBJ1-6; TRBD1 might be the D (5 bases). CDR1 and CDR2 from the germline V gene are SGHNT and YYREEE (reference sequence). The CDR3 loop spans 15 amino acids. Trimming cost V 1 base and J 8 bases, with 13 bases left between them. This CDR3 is CASSLIQGGDSPLHF. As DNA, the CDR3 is TGTGCCAGCAGCTTGATTCAGGGCGGGGATTCACCCCTCCACTTT.

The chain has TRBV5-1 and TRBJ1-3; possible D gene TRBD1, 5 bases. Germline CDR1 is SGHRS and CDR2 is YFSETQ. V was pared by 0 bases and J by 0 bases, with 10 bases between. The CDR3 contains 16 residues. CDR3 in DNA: TGCGCCAGCAGCTTGGACAGGCCAAGCTCTGGAAACACCATATATTTT. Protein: CASSLDRPSSGNTIYF.

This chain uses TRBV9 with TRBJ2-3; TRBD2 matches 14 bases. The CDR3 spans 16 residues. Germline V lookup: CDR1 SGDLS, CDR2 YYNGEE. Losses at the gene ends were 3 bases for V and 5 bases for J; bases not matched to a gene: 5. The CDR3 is CASSEGLAGAVDTQYF. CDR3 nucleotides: TGTGCCAGCAGCGAGGGACTAGCGGGAGCCGTAGATACGCAGTATTTT.

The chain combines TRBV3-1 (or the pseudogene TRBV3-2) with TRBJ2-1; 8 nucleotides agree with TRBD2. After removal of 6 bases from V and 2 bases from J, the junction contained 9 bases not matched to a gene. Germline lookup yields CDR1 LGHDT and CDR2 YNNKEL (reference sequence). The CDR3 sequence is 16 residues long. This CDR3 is CASRKRGNIAYNEQFF. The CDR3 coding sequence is TGTGCCAGCAGAAAGCGGGGGAATATTGCCTACAATGAGCAGTTCTTC.

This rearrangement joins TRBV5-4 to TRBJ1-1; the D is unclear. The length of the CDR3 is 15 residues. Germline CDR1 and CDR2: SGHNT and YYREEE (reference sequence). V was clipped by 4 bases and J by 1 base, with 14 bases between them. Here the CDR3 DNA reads TGTGCCAGCAGCCCGGAGCCCCCTACGAACACTGAAGCTTTCTTT. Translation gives CASSPEPPTNTEAFF.

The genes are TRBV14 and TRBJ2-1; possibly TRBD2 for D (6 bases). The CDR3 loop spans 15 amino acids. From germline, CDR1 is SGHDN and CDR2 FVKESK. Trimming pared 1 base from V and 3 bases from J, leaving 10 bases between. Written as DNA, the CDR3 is TGTGCCAGCAGCCAAGGCTCTAGCGACTACAATGAGCAGTTCTTC. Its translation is CASSQGSSDYNEQFF.

The CDR3 protein is CASSQDWRNTEAFF. In nucleotides, the CDR3 is TGCGCCAGCAGCCAAGATTGGAGGAACACTGAAGCTTTCTTT. V is TRBV4-3 and J is TRBJ1-1, with unresolved D. Germline V gene data show CDR1 as LGHNA and CDR2 as YSLEER. The CDR3 consists of 14 residues. Between the trimmed V and J ends, which lost 0 bases and 1 base, there was a span of 6 bases.

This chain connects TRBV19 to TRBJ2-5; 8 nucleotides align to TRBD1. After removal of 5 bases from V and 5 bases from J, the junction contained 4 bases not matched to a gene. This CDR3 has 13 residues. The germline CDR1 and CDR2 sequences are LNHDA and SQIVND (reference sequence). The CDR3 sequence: CASSAQGAETQYF. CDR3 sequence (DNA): TGTGCCAGTAGTGCTCAGGGGGCGGAGACCCAGTACTTC.

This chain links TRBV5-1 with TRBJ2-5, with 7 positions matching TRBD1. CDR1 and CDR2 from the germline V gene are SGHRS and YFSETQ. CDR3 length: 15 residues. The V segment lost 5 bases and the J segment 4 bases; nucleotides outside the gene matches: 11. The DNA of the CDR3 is TGCGCCAGCAGAACAGCCGGGACAGTGGGAGAGACCCAGTACTTC. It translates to CASRTAGTVGETQYF.

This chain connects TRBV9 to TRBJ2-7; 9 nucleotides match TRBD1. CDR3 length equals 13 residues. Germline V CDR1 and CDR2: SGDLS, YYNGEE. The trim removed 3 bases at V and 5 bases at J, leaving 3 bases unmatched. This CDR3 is CASSGGTGNEQYF. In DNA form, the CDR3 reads TGTGCCAGCAGCGGCGGGACAGGGAACGAGCAGTACTTC.

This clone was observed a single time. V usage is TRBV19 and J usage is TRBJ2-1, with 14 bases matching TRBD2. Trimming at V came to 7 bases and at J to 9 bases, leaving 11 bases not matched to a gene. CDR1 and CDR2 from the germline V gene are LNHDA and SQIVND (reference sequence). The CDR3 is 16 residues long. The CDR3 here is CASTTVTSGRAVEQFF. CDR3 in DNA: TGTGCCAGTACCACCGTGACTAGCGGGAGGGCCGTTGAGCAGTTCTTC.

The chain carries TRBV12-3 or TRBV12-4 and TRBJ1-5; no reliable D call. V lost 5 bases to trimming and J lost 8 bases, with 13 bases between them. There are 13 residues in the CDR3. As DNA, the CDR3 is TGTGCCAGCAGTCTCCGGGGTCTCGAGCCCCAGCATTTT. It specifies CASSLRGLEPQHF.

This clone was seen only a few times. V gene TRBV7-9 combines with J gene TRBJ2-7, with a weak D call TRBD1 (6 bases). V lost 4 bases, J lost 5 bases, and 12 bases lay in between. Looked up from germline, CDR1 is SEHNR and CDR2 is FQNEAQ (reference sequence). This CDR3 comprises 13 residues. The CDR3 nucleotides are TGTGCCAGCAGCTCCACAGGGTTCCACGAGCAGTACTTC. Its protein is CASSSTGFHEQYF.

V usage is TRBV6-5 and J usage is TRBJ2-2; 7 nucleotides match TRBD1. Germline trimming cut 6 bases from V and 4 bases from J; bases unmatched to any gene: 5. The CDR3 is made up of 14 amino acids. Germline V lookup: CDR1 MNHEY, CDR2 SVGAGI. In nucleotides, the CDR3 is TGTGCCAGCAGAGAGACAGGGAGCACCGGGGAGCTGTTTTTT. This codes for CASRETGSTGELFF.